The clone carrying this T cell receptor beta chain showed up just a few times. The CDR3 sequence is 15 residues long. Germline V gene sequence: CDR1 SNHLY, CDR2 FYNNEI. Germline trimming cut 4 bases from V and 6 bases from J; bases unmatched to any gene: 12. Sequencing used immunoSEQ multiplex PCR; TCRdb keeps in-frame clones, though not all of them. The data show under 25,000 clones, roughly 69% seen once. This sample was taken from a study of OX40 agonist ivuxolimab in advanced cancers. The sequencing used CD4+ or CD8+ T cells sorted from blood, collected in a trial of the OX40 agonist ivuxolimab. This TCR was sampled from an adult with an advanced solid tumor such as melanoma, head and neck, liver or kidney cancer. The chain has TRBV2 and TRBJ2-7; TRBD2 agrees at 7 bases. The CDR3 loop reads CASSAGTLGGVEQYF. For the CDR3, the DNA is TGTGCCAGCAGTGCCGGGACCCTGGGGGGGGTCGAGCAGTACTTC.